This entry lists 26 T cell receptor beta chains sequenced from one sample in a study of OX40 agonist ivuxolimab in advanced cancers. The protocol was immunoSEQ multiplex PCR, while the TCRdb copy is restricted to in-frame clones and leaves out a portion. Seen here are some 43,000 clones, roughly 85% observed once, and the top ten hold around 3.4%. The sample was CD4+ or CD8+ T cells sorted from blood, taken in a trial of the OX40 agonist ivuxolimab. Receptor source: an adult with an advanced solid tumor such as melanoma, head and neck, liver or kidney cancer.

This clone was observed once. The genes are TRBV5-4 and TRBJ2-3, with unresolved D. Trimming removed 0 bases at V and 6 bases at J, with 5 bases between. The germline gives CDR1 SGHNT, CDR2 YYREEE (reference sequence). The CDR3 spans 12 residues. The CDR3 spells CASSLGRDTQYF. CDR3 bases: TGTGCCAGCAGCTTGGGGCGGGATACGCAGTATTTT.

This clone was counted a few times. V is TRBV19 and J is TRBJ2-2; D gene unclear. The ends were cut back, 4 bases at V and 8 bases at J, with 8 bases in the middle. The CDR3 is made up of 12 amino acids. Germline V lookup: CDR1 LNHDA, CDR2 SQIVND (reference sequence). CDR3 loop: CASSNIGGELFF. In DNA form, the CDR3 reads TGTGCCAGTAGTAATATAGGGGGGGAGCTGTTTTTT.

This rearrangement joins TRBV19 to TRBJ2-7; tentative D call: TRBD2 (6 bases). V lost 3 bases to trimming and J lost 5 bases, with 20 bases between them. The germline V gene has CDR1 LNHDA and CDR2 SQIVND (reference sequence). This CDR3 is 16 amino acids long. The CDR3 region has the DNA TGTGCCAGTAGTATTGGGGGGTCGAAGGGTACGGACGAGCAGTACTTC. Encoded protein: CASSIGGSKGTDEQYF.

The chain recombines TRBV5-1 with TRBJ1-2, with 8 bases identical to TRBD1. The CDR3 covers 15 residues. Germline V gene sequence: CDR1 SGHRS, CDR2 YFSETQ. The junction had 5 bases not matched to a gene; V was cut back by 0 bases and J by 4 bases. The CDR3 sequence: CASSLAQGALYGYTF. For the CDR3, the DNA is TGCGCCAGCAGCTTGGCCCAGGGGGCCCTCTATGGCTACACCTTC.

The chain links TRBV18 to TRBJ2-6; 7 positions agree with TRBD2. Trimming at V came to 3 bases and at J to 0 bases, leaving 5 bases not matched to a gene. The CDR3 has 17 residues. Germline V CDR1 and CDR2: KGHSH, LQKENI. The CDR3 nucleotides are TGTGCCAGCTCACCCCGGGGGGTACTCTCTGGGGCCAACGTCCTGACTTTC. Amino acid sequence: CASSPRGVLSGANVLTF.

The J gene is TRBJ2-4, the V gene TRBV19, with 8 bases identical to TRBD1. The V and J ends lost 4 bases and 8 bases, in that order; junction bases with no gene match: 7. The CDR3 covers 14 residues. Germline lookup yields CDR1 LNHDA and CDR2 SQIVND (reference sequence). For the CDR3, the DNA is TGTGCCAGTAGTAGACAGGGGAATTCGGACATTCAGTACTTC. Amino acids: CASSRQGNSDIQYF.

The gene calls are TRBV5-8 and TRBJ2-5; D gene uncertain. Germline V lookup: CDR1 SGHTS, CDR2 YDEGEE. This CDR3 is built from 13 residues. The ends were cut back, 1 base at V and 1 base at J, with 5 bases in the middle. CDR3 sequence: CASSLRLQETQYF. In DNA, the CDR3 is TGTGCCAGCAGCTTGAGACTCCAAGAGACCCAGTACTTC.

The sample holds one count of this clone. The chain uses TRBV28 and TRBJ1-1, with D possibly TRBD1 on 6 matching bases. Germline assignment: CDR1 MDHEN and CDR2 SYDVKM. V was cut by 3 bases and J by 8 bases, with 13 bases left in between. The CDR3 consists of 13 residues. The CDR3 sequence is CASSFSGGGEAFF. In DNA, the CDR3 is TGTGCCAGCAGTTTTAGTGGGGGCGGGGAAGCTTTCTTT.

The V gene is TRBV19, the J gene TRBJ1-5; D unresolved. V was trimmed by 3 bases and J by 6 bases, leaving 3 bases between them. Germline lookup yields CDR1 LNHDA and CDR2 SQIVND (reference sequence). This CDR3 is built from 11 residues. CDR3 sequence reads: CASSICQPQHF. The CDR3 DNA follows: TGTGCCAGTAGTATCTGTCAGCCCCAGCATTTT.

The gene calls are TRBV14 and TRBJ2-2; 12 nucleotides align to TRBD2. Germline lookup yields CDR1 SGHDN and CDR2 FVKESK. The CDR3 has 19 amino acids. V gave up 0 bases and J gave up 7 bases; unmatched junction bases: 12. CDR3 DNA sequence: TGTGCCAGCAGCCAAGATCGACTAGCGGGGGCCTTTGGGGTCGGGGAGCTGTTTTTT. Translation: CASSQDRLAGAFGVGELFF.

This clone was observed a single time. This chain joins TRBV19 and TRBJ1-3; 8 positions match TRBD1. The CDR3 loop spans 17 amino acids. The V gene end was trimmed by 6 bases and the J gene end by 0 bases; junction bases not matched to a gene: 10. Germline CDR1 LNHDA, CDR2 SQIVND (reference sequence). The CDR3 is CASSIRAQGVSGNTIYF. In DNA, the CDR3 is TGTGCCAGTAGCATCCGGGCACAGGGGGTCTCTGGAAACACCATATATTTT.

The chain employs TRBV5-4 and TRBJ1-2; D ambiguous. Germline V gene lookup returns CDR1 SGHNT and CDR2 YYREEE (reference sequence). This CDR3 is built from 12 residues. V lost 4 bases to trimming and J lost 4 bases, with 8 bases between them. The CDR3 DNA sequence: TGTGCCAGCAGCGGGGTAGGCTATGGCTACACCTTC. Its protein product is CASSGVGYGYTF.

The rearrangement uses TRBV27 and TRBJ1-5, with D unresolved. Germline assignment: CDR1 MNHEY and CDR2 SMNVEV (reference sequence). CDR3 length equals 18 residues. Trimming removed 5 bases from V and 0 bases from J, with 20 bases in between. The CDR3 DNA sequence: TGTGCCAGCAGTACTGTCGGTTTCTTACCCTTTAGCAATCAGCCCCAGCATTTT. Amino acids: CASSTVGFLPFSNQPQHF.

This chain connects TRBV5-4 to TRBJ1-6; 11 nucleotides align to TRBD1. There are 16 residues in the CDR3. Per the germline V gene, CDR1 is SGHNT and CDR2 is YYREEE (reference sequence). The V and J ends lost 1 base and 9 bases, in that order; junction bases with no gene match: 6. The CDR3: CASSLTGTGGISPLHF. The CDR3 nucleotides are TGTGCCAGCAGCTTGACCGGGACAGGGGGAATTTCACCCCTCCACTTT.

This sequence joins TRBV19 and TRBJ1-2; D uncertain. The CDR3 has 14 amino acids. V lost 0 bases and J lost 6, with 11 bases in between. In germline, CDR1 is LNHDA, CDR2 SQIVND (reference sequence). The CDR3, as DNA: TGTGCCAGTAGTATAGAGGCGCCGACGGATGGCTACACCTTC. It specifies CASSIEAPTDGYTF.

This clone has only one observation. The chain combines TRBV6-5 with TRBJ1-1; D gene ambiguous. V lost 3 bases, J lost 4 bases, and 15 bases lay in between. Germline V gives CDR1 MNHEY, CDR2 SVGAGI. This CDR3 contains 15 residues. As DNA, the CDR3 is TGTGCCAGCAGTTATGACTCCCGAAGAGCCACTGAAGCTTTCTTT. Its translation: CASSYDSRRATEAFF.

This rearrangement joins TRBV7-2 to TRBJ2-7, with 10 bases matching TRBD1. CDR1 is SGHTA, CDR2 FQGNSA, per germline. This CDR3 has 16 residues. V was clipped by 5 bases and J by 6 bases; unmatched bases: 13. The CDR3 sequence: CASSPDRGRLASEQYF. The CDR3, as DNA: TGTGCCAGCAGCCCCGACAGGGGGCGACTGGCCAGCGAGCAGTACTTC.

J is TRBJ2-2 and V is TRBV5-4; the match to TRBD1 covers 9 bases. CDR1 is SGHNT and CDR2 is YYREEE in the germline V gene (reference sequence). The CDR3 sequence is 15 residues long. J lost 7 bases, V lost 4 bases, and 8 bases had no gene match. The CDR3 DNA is TGTGCCAGCAGCCCCGGGGACAGGGATATCGGGGAGCTGTTTTTT. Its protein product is CASSPGDRDIGELFF.

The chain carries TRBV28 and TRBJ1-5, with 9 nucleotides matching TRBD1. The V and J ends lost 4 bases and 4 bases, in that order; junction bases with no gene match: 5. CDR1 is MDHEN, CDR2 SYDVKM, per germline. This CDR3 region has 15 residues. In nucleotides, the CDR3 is TGTGCCAGCAGTTCCGGGACAGGGACGAATCAGCCCCAGCATTTT. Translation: CASSSGTGTNQPQHF. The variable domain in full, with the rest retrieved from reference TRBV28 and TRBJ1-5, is DVKVTQSSRYLVKRTGEKVFLECVQDMDHENMFWYRQDPGLGLRLIYFSYDVKMKEKGDIPEGYSVSREKKERFSLILESASTNQTSMYLCASSSGTGTNQPQHFGDGTRLSIL.

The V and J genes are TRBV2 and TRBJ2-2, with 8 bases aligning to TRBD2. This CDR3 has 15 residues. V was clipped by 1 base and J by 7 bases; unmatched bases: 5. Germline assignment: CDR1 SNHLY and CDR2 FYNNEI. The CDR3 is CASSEGVLAGGELFF. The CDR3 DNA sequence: TGTGCCAGCAGTGAAGGGGTCCTAGCGGGCGGGGAGCTGTTTTTT.

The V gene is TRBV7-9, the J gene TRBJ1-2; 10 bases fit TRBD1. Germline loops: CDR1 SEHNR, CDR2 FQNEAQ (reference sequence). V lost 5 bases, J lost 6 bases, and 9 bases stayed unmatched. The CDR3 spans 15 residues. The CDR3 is CASSLTTGGADGYTF. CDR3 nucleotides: TGTGCCAGCAGCCTCACGACAGGGGGCGCGGATGGCTACACCTTC.

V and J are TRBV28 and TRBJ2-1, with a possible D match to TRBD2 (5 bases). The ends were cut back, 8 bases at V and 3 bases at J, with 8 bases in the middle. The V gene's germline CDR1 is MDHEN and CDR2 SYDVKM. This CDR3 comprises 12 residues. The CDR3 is CASFRDYNEQFF. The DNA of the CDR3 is TGTGCCAGCTTTCGGGACTACAATGAGCAGTTCTTC.

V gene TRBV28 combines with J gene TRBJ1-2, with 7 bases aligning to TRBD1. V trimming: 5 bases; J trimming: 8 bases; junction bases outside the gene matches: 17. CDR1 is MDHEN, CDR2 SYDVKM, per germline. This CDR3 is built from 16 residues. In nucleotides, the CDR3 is TGTGCCAGCAGTGGGGGCGGTACTCAGAGCAGGGGGGGCTACACCTTC. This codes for CASSGGGTQSRGGYTF.

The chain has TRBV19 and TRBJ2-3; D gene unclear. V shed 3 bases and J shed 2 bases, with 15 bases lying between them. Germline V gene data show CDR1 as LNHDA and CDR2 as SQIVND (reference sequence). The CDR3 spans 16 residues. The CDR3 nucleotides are TGTGCCAGTAGTATTGGTGGTCCAGAACCCACAGATACGCAGTATTTT. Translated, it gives CASSIGGPEPTDTQYF.

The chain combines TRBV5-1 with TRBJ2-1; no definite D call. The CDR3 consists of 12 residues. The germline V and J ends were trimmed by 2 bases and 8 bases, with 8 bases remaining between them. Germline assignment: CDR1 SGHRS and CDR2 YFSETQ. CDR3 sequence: CASSFQGHEQFF. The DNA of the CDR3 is TGCGCCAGCAGCTTCCAAGGGCATGAGCAGTTCTTC. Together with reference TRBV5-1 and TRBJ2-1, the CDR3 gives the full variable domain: KAGVTQTPRYLIKTRGQQVTLSCSPISGHRSVSWYQQTPGQGLQFLFEYFSETQRNKGNFPGRFSGRQFSNSRSEMNVSTLELGDSALYLCASSFQGHEQFFGPGTRLTVL.

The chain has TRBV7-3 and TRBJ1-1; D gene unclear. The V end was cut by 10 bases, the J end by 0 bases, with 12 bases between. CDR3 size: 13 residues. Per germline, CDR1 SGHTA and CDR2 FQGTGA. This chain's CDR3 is CAKPGNVNTEAFF. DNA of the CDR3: TGTGCCAAACCCGGCAACGTGAACACTGAAGCTTTCTTT.